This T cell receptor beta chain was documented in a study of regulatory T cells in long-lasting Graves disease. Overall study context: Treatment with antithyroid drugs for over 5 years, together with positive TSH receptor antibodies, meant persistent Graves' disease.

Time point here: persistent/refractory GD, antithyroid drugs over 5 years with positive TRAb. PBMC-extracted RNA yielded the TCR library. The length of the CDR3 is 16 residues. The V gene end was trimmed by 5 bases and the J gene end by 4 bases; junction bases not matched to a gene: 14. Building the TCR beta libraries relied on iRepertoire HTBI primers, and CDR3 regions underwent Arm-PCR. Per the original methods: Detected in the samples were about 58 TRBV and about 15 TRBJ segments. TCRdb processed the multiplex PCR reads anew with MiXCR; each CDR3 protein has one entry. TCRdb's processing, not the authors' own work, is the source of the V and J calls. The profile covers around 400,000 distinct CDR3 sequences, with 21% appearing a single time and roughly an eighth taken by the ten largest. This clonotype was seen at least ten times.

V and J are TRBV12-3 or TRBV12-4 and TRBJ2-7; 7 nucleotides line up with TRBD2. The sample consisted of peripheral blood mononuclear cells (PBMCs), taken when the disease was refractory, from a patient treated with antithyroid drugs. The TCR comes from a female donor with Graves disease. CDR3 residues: CASSTRFLADAYEQYF. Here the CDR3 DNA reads TGTGCCAGCAGTACCAGATTCCTAGCGGACGCGTACGAGCAGTACTTC.